This T cell receptor (beta chain) stems from a study of blood T cells in healthy people across ages. Note on this clonotype: Its antigen is not identified.

A J-beta primer mix and a sample-barcoded 5' primer were used in a second PCR of about 6 to 12 cycles. One entry per CDR3 protein results from TCRdb running MiXCR on the 5' RACE reads. The repertoire holds roughly 680,000 distinct CDR3 sequences, with roughly 49% as singletons. With 0 bases clipped from V and 5 bases from J, the junction kept 6 bases outside the gene matches. The CDR3 runs to 17 residues. CDR1 and CDR2 (germline): LNHNV, YYDKDF (reference sequence). General study results and limits: CMV status of donors was not determined, possibly confounding expanded clonotype changes.

Each sample provided at least 5.5 micrograms of extracted total RNA. The sequence was collected from a woman aged 55-75 years in good health. V usage is TRBV15 and J usage is TRBJ2-3; 12 bases are a match to TRBD2. Sequenced sample: blood. The CDR3 DNA is TGTGCCACCAGCAGAGATCGACTAGCGGGAGTGGGAGATACGCAGTATTTT. Translating gives CATSRDRLAGVGDTQYF.